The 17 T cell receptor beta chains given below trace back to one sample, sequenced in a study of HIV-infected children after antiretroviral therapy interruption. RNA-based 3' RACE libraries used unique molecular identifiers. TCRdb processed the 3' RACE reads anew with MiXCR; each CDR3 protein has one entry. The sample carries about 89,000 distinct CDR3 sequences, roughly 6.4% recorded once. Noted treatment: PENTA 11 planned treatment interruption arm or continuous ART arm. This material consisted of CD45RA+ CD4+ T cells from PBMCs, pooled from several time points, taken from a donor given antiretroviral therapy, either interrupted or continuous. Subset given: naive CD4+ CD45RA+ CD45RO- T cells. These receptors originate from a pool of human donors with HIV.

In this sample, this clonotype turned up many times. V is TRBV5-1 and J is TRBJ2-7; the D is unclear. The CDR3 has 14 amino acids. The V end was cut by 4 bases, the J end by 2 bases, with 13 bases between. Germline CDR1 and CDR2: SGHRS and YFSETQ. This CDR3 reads CASSPIVGTYEQYF. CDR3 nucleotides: TGCGCCAGCAGCCCCATTGTGGGAACCTACGAGCAGTACTTC.

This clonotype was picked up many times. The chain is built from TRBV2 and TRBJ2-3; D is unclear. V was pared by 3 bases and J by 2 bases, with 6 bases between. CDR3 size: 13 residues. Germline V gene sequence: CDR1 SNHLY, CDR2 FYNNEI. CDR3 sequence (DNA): TGTGCCAGCAGTGATAGCATCACAGATACGCAGTATTTT. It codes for CASSDSITDTQYF.

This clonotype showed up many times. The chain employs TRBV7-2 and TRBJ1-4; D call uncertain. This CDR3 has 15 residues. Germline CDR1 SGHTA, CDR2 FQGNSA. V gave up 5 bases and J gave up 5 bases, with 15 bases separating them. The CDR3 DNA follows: TGTGCCAGCAGCGAAAATGGGCTTTCCAATGAAAAACTGTTTTTT. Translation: CASSENGLSNEKLFF.

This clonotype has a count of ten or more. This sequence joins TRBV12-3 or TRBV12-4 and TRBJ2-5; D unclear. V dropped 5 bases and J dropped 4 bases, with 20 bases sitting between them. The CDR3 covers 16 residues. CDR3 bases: TGTGCCAGCAGTCGCCGTTCCTCGTCTGCAGGAGAGACCCAGTACTTC. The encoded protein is CASSRRSSSAGETQYF.

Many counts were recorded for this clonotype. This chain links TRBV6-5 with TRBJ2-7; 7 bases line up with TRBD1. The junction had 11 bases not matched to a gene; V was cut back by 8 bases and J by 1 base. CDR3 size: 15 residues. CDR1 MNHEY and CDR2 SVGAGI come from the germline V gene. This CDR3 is CASRRRRDSSYEQYF. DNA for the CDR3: TGTGCCAGCCGAAGACGTCGGGACAGTTCCTACGAGCAGTACTTC.

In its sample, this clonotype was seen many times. The CDR3 is CASSEQGSYHGYTF. DNA of the CDR3: TGTGCCAGCAGTGAACAGGGAAGTTACCATGGCTACACCTTC. The chain uses TRBV25-1 and TRBJ1-2; D possibly corresponds to TRBD1 (5 bases). Germline V gives CDR1 MGHDK, CDR2 SYGVNS. Trimming cost V 2 bases and J 6 bases, with 13 bases left between them. The CDR3 covers 14 residues.

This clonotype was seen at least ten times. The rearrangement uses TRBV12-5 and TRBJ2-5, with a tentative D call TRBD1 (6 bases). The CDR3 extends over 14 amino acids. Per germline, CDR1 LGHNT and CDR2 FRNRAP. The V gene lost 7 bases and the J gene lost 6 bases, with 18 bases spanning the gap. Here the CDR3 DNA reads TGTGCTAGTGCCCCGGGACAAAATTATAAGACCCAGTACTTC. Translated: CASAPGQNYKTQYF.

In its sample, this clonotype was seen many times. The CDR3, as DNA: TGCGCCAGCAGCCAAATTATGGGGGTAGCTTTCTTT. This codes for CASSQIMGVAFF. V gene TRBV4-1 combines with J gene TRBJ1-1; D perhaps matches TRBD1 (5 bases). Germline CDR1 is MGHRA and CDR2 is YSYEKL. With 2 bases removed from V and 10 bases from J, the gap between germline ends came to 11 bases. The CDR3 covers 12 residues.

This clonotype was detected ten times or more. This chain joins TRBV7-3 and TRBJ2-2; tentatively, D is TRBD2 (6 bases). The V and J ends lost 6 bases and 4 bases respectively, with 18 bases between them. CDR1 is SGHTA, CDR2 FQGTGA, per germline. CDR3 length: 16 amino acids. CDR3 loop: CASRKIGPGGTGELFF. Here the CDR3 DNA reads TGTGCCAGCAGAAAAATAGGTCCCGGGGGCACCGGGGAGCTGTTTTTT.

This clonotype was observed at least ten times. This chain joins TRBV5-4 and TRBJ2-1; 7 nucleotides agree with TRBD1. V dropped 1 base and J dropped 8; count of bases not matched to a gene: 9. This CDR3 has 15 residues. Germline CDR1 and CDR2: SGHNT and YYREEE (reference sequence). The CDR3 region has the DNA TGTGCCAGCAGCTTGAGGATCCTAGGGGGCGATGAGCAGTTCTTC. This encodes CASSLRILGGDEQFF.

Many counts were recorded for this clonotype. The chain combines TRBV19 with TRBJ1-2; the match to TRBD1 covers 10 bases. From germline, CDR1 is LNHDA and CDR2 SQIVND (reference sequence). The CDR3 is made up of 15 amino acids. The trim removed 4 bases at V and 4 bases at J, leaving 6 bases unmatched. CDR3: CASSTRGQGSYGYTF. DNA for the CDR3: TGTGCCAGTAGTACGAGGGGACAGGGGAGCTATGGCTACACCTTC.

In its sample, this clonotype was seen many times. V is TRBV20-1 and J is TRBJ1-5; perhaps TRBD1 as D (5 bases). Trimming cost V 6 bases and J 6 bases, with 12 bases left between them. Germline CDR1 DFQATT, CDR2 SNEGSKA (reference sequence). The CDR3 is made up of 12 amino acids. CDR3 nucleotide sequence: TGCAGTGCAACCGCCGGGACTCAGCCCCAGCATTTT. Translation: CSATAGTQPQHF.

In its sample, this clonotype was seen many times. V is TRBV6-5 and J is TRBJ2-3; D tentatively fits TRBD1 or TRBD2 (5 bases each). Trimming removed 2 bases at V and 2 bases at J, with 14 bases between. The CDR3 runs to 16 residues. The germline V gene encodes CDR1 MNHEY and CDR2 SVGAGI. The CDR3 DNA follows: TGTGCCAGCAGTTACCGGGGACGACTCCTCACAGATACGCAGTATTTT. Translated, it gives CASSYRGRLLTDTQYF.

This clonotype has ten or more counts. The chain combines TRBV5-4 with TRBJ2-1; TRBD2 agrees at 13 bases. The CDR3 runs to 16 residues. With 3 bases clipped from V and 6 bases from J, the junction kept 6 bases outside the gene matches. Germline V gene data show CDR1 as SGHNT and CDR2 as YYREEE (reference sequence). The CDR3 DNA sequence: TGTGCCAGCAGCTCAGAACGGACTAGCGGGAGCAATGAGCAGTTCTTC. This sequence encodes CASSSERTSGSNEQFF.

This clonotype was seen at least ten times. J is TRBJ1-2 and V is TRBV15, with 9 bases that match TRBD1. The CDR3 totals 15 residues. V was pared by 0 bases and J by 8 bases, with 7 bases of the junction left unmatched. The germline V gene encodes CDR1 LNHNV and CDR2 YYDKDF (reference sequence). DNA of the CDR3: TGTGCCACCAGCAGAGATTCCCGGACAGGGGTAGGCTACACCTTC. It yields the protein CATSRDSRTGVGYTF.

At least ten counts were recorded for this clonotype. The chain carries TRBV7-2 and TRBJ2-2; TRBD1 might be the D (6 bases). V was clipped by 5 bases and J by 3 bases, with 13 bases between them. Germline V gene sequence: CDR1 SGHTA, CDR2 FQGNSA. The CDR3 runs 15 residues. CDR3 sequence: CASSLRTEYTGELFF. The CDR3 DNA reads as TGTGCCAGCAGCCTCCGGACAGAATACACCGGGGAGCTGTTTTTT.

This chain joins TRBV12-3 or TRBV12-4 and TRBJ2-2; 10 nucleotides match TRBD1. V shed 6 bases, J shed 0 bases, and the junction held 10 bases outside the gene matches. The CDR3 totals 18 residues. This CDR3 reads CASRGSLGQGANTGELFF. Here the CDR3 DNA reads TGTGCCAGCAGAGGGTCTTTAGGACAGGGGGCGAACACCGGGGAGCTGTTTTTT.